There are a few counts of the clone carrying this TCR beta chain. Its antigen is unknown. Germline V CDR1 and CDR2: SGHRS, YFSETQ. The ends were cut back, 4 bases at V and 2 bases at J, with 12 bases in the middle. The CDR3 has 14 amino acids. Relying on iRepertoire HTBI primers and Arm-PCR of CDR3 regions, the team built TCR beta libraries. Via MiXCR, TCRdb re-called the multiplex PCR reads, giving one row per CDR3 protein. The data contain some 420,000 distinct CDR3 sequences, 20% to 25% of them seen just once; the ten biggest clones take up around 13%. Time point described: persistent/refractory GD, antithyroid drugs over 5 years with positive TRAb. The TCR library was made from RNA that had been extracted from PBMCs in TRIzol. Peripheral blood, 7 to 10 milliliters per patient, was collected in EDTA tubes. The data derive from a study of regulatory T cells in long-lasting Graves disease. Study-wide findings and caveats: Whereas new patients shared some 990 public clonotypes, persistent patients shared more, at 2,500 to 3,500.

This receptor was identified in a female donor with Graves disease. The V and J genes are TRBV5-1 and TRBJ2-5; D gene uncertain. Sample: peripheral blood mononuclear cells (PBMCs), taken when the disease was refractory, from a patient treated with antithyroid drugs. CDR3 sequence: CASSTLLGQETQYF. The CDR3 DNA reads as TGCGCCAGCAGCACTCTTCTTGGACAAGAGACCCAGTACTTC.